This T cell receptor (beta chain) was profiled in a study of blood T cell repertoires in COVID-19. Only in-frame clones appear in the TCRdb table, and some are missing; sequencing was by immunoSEQ multiplex PCR. The data show under 250,000 clones, with approximately 85% seen just once and about 9.3% held by the top ten. This CDR3 has 17 amino acids. V shed 4 bases and J 0 bases; nucleotides not matched to a gene: 9. Germline V gene sequence: CDR1 KGHDR, CDR2 SFDVKD. The chain is built from TRBV24-1 and TRBJ2-3; 7 bases fit TRBD2. The sequence derives from a woman aged 45-60 years with acute COVID-19. Sample: PBMCs or T cells enriched from blood (not recorded which). This chain's CDR3 is CATSDSALADSTDTQYF. CDR3 in DNA: TGTGCCACCAGTGACTCCGCTCTAGCGGATAGCACAGATACGCAGTATTTT.